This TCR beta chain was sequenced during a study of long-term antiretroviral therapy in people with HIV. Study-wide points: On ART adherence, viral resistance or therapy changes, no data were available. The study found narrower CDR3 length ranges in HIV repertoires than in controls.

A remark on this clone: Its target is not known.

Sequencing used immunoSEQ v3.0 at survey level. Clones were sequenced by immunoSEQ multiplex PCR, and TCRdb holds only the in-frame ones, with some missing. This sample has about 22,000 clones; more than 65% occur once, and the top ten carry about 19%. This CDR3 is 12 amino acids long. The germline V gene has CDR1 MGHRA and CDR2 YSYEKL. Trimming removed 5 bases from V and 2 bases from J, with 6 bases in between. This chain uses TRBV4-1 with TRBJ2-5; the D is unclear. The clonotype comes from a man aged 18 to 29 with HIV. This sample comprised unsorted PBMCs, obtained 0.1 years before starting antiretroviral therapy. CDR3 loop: CASSGLQETQYF. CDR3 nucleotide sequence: TGCGCCAGCAGCGGTTTACAAGAGACCCAGTACTTC.